Below are 9 T cell receptor beta chains sequenced from a single sample in a study of T cell repertoires in cytomegalovirus infection. TCRdb re-analysed the reads in MiXCR, keeping a single row per CDR3 protein. The sample lists approximately 100,000 distinct CDR3 sequences, less than 30% occurring once. These receptors lack a known antigen. Here the sequenced sample was CD8+ T cells from cultured PBMCs, taken from culture after CMV antigen stimulation. The receptors were gathered from a human donor in good health (CMV status not recorded). Some clones in this sample may be carry-over from other donors' samples.

Many counts were recorded for this clonotype. V gene TRBV19 combines with J gene TRBJ2-1; TRBD2 agrees at 11 bases. After removal of 5 bases from V and 6 bases from J, the junction contained 9 bases not matched to a gene. Germline V gene lookup returns CDR1 LNHDA and CDR2 SQIVND (reference sequence). The CDR3 consists of 16 residues. The CDR3: CASSPYSGGVINEQFF. The CDR3 nucleotides are TGTGCCAGTAGTCCTTATAGCGGGGGGGTTATCAATGAGCAGTTCTTC.

In its sample, this clonotype was seen a few times. V is TRBV28 and J is TRBJ1-6, with TRBD1 as a possible D gene (5 bases). V lost 4 bases to trimming and J lost 3 bases, with 19 bases between them. This CDR3 has 18 amino acids. Germline V lookup: CDR1 MDHEN, CDR2 SYDVKM. Here the CDR3 reads CASSSRNPRANYNSPLHF. The CDR3 DNA reads as TGTGCCAGCAGTTCTCGAAACCCCAGGGCTAACTATAATTCACCCCTCCACTTT.

The V and J genes are TRBV7-9 and TRBJ2-3, with TRBD2 matching 12 bases. Trimming took 3 bases from V and 0 from J; bases not matched to a gene: 7. CDR3 length equals 18 residues. Germline CDR1 and CDR2: SEHNR and FQNEAQ (reference sequence). The CDR3 sequence is CASSFPTSGGSSTDTQYF. The CDR3, as DNA: TGTGCCAGCAGCTTCCCGACTAGCGGGGGCTCTAGCACAGATACGCAGTATTTT.

This clonotype was counted many times. The chain recombines TRBV7-9 with TRBJ2-1; either TRBD1 or TRBD2 may supply D (5 bases each). Per germline, CDR1 SEHNR and CDR2 FQNEAQ (reference sequence). There are 16 residues in the CDR3. V lost 5 bases, J lost 1 base, and 15 bases lay in between. In DNA, the CDR3 is TGTGCCAGCAGCCCTAGGTCGGGGCAGTCCTACAATGAGCAGTTCTTC. Protein sequence: CASSPRSGQSYNEQFF.

The genes are TRBV27 and TRBJ2-3; D uncertain. The length of the CDR3 is 14 residues. V lost 6 bases and J 0 bases, leaving 10 bases between the germline ends. Per the germline V gene, CDR1 is MNHEY and CDR2 is SMNVEV (reference sequence). The DNA of the CDR3 is TGTGCCAGCAGACTCCAAACTAGCACAGATACGCAGTATTTT. Translation: CASRLQTSTDTQYF.

J is TRBJ2-7 and V is TRBV30; weak D call: TRBD2 (5 bases). The CDR3 is 14 residues long. In germline, CDR1 is GTSNPN, CDR2 SVGIG (reference sequence). V was pared by 8 bases and J by 4 bases, with 21 bases between. CDR3 nucleotides: TGTGCCAGTGCCGGAGGTGGCCGCGGGTACGAGCAGTACTTC. It encodes CASAGGGRGYEQYF.

This clonotype was observed many times. The rearrangement uses TRBV7-6 and TRBJ1-6; TRBD1 aligns across 7 bases. Germline V lookup: CDR1 SGHVS, CDR2 FNYEAQ. This CDR3 spans 13 amino acids. J lost 8 bases, V lost 6 bases, and 4 bases had no gene match. The CDR3 DNA reads as TGTGCCAGCAGTTTTACAGGGGATTCACCCCTCCACTTT. Protein: CASSFTGDSPLHF.

This clonotype was picked up a small number of times. The chain carries TRBV11-2 and TRBJ1-2, with TRBD1 identical over 7 bases. Germline values: CDR1 SGHAT, CDR2 FQNNGV. The length of the CDR3 is 14 residues. V lost 1 base, J lost 6 bases, and 5 bases stayed unmatched. The CDR3 DNA reads as TGTGCCAGCAGCTTAGGTGACAGGGCGGATGGCTACACCTTC. It encodes CASSLGDRADGYTF.

This clonotype was counted a few times. The chain carries TRBV6-1 and TRBJ1-2; unclear D gene. Germline V lookup: CDR1 MNHNS, CDR2 SASEGT. With 5 bases removed from V and 4 bases from J, the gap between germline ends came to 14 bases. CDR3 length: 14 amino acids. CDR3: CASSYGDSGYGYTF. DNA for the CDR3: TGTGCCAGCAGTTACGGGGATTCGGGCTATGGCTACACCTTC.